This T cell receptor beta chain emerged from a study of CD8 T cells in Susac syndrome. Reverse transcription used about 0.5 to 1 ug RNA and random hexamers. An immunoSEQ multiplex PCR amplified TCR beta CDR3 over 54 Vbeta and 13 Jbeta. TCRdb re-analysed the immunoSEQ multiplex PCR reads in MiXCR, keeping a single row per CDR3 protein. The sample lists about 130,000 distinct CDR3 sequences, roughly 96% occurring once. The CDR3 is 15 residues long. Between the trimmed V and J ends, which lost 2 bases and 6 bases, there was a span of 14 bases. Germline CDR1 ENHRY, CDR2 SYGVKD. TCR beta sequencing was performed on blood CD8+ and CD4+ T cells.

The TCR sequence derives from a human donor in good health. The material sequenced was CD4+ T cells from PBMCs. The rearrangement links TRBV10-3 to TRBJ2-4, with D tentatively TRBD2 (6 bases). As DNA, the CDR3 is TGTGCCATCAGTGAGAATCGGGAGAGGAGAAACATTCAGTACTTC. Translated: CAISENRERRNIQYF.